A selection of T cell receptor beta chains follows, all from one sample in a study of T-cell reconstitution after alpha-beta-depleted transplantation in children. TCRdb re-analysed the PCR reads in MiXCR, keeping a single row per CDR3 protein. Of roughly 300,000 distinct CDR3 sequences detected, around 10% appear once; the ten largest clones hold 23%. The input for sequencing was peripheral blood, taken 180 days after TCRalphabeta/CD19-depleted stem cell transplant. These receptors all stem from a male patient aged 2 to 9 who had a stem cell transplant for chronic granulomatous disease, so the T cells may come from the graft donor. Each CDR3 is given with its conserved first and last residue. D genes are given only for firm matches. Each size is once, few, many, or a class for an expanded clone.

clone size	V gene	D gene	J gene	CDR3 DNA	CDR3 protein
many	TRBV20-1	NA	TRBJ1-1	TGCAGTGCTCGTCCAACGGAGTTGTTCCGCGACGCTGAAGCTTTCTTT	CSARPTELFRDAEAFF
many	TRBV12-3/TRBV12-4	NA	TRBJ2-3	TGTGCCAGCACCCATGGGGGGAGACCAGATACGCAGTATTTT	CASTHGGRPDTQYF
many	TRBV6-5	TRBD2	TRBJ2-7	TGTGCCAGCAGTTACTCTCGGACTAGCGGGAGGAGGGAGCAGTACTTC	CASSYSRTSGRREQYF
many	TRBV5-1	NA	TRBJ2-7	TGCGCCAGCAGCTTTGAACCCAGCTCCTACGAGCAGTACTTC	CASSFEPSSYEQYF
many	TRBV11-1	TRBD1	TRBJ2-7	TGTGCCAGCAGTTTCCCGGGACAGGGGCACTCCTCCTCCTACGAGCAGTACTTC	CASSFPGQGHSSSYEQYF
many	TRBV20-1	NA	TRBJ2-7	TGCAGTGCTAGAGATCCCCAGGACCACGAGCAGTACTTC	CSARDPQDHEQYF
many	TRBV7-3	NA	TRBJ2-3	TGTGCCAGCAGCTTAACGGGCGGGGAGGCAGATACGCAGTATTTT	CASSLTGGEADTQYF
many	TRBV12-3/TRBV12-4	NA	TRBJ2-7	TGTGCCAGCAGTTTAGTCGGGGGGCTCGAGCAGTACTTC	CASSLVGGLEQYF
many	TRBV28	TRBD2	TRBJ2-3	TGTGCCAGCACCCTAGCGGGAGGGCCTTCAGATACGCAGTATTTT	CASTLAGGPSDTQYF
many	TRBV5-1	TRBD2	TRBJ2-1	TGCGCCAGCAGTTGGGCAGGGAGGGGCGATGAGCAGTTCTTC	CASSWAGRGDEQFF
many	TRBV7-9	NA	TRBJ1-4	TGTGCCAGCAGCCATTCCTTGGGGCAGACTAATGAAAAACTGTTTTTT	CASSHSLGQTNEKLFF
many	TRBV7-2	NA	TRBJ2-6	TGTGCCAGCAGCTTATATGGGAACGTCCTGACTTTC	CASSLYGNVLTF
many	TRBV7-9	TRBD2	TRBJ2-5	TGTGCCAGCAGCTTAGCGGGAGGGCATACGGGGGAGACCCAGTACTTC	CASSLAGGHTGETQYF
many	TRBV12-3/TRBV12-4	TRBD1	TRBJ2-7	TGTGCCAGCAGCGGTCATCGGACAGGGGGGAACTACGAGCAGTACTTC	CASSGHRTGGNYEQYF
many	TRBV20-1	NA	TRBJ2-1	TGCAGTGCTAGACGGGACTCTCAGTTCTTC	CSARRDSQFF
many	TRBV7-2	TRBD1	TRBJ2-7	TGTGCCAGCAGTCTTCCGGGACAGGGTGACGAGCAGTACTTC	CASSLPGQGDEQYF